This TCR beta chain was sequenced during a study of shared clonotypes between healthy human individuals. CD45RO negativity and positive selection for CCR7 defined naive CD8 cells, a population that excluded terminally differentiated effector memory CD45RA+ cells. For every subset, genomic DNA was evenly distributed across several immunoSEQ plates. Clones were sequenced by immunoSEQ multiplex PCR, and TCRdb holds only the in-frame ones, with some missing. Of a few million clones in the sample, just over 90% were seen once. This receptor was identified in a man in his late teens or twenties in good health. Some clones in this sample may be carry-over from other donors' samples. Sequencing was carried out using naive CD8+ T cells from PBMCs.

The CDR3 here is CASSPFPLAGGLPLTYEQYF. The CDR3 DNA sequence: TGTGCCAGCAGTCCCTTTCCCCTAGCGGGAGGCCTGCCCCTTACCTACGAGCAGTACTTC. V and J are TRBV27 and TRBJ2-7; TRBD2 matches at 11 bases. J lost 2 bases, V lost 5 bases, and 20 bases had no gene match. The CDR3 length is 20 residues. Germline V gene data show CDR1 as MNHEY and CDR2 as SMNVEV (reference sequence).